This T cell receptor (beta chain) was captured by sequencing in a study of blood T cell repertoires in COVID-19. Study-wide context: The origin of the acute and convalescent COVID-19 samples was the United States, Italy and Spain. T cells, B-cell-depleted T cells, or PBMCs provided the cDNA or gDNA that served as material.

V gave up 11 bases and J gave up 10 bases; unmatched junction bases: 21. CDR3 length: 17 residues. Germline-derived CDR1 and CDR2 are KGHDR and SFDVKD. In the authors' methods: Using reference gene primer amplification, nucleated cell counts were estimated. The protocol was immunoSEQ multiplex PCR, while the TCRdb copy is restricted to in-frame clones and leaves out a portion. Clone size and the V and J calls come from that table; the DNA yielded D and trimming. The profile covers over 85,000 clones, with around 75% appearing a single time and 24% taken by the ten largest. The clonotype comes from a human donor in a cohort sampled during active COVID-19. Material: peripheral blood. V is TRBV24-1 and J is TRBJ1-6; 8 nucleotides agree with TRBD1. This CDR3 reads CAIDTQDREGLGSPLHF. The DNA for the CDR3 is TGTGCCATCGACACACAGGACAGGGAGGGTCTAGGGTCACCCCTCCACTTT.